These 28 T cell receptor beta chains share one sample of origin, sequenced in a study of T cells in Graves' hyperthyroidism and ophthalmopathy. Using RNA transcripts as the source, TCR beta CDR3 regions were amplified. A first-round RT-PCR of the TCR CDR3 used the HTBI primer set. TCRdb fed the multiplex PCR reads into MiXCR, producing one record per CDR3 protein. The repertoire has about 380,000 distinct CDR3 sequences, about 18% of them found once; the top ten carry 35% to 50%. Material: blood. Receptors were obtained from a man in his late teens or twenties with Graves' ophthalmopathy.

Ten or more counts support this clonotype. The chain recombines TRBV7-3 with TRBJ2-5; 10 bases map to TRBD1. The CDR3 extends over 15 amino acids. J lost 5 bases, V lost 6 bases, and 9 bases had no gene match. Germline loops: CDR1 SGHTA, CDR2 FQGTGA. DNA for the CDR3: TGTGCCAGCAGTTCCACGGGGACAGGGGCCGAGACCCAGTACTTC. Its translation: CASSSTGTGAETQYF.

This clonotype has a handful of counts. This chain joins TRBV9 and TRBJ2-2; 9 bases align to TRBD2. CDR3 length equals 17 residues. Germline-derived CDR1 and CDR2 are SGDLS and YYNGEE. Here the CDR3 reads CARGDTSGSTNTGELFF. The CDR3 region has the DNA TGTGCGAGAGGAGATACTAGCGGGTCGACGAACACCGGGGAGCTGTTTTTT.

This clonotype was seen at least ten times. The rearrangement links TRBV2 to TRBJ1-2; D ambiguous. V lost 7 bases and J 4 bases, leaving 13 bases between the germline ends. The CDR3 covers 13 residues. Germline V lookup: CDR1 SNHLY, CDR2 FYNNEI. The CDR3 sequence is CASNLDTAYGYTF. The CDR3, as DNA: TGTGCCAGCAACCTAGACACCGCCTATGGCTACACCTTC.

This clonotype was counted between two and nine times. The chain is built from TRBV27 and TRBJ1-5; D not certain. This CDR3 contains 15 residues. Trimming stripped 2 bases from V and 0 bases from J, with 8 bases between. CDR1 MNHEY and CDR2 SMNVEV come from the germline V gene (reference sequence). Here the CDR3 reads CASSLGTHSNQPQHF. The CDR3 DNA follows: TGTGCCAGCAGTTTAGGCACTCATAGCAATCAGCCCCAGCATTTT.

V is TRBV5-5 and J is TRBJ2-7; D is uncertain. The CDR3 totals 15 residues. V lost 4 bases and J 0 bases, leaving 14 bases between the germline ends. The germline V gene has CDR1 SGHKS and CDR2 YYEKEE (reference sequence). CDR3 nucleotides: TGTGCCAGCAGCCCGTATCCAGAGAGCTCCTACGAGCAGTACTTC. It encodes CASSPYPESSYEQYF.

The rearrangement uses TRBV7-3 and TRBJ1-1, with TRBD1 as a possible D gene (6 bases). The CDR3 runs 16 residues. CDR1 is SGHTA and CDR2 is FQGTGA in the germline V gene. Trimming removed 1 base at V and 4 bases at J, with 16 bases between. CDR3 nucleotide sequence: TGTGCCAGCAGCTTAATCCCGGTTGCCAGGGGCACTGAAGCTTTCTTT. This codes for CASSLIPVARGTEAFF. Filled out from reference TRBV7-3 and TRBJ1-1, the complete variable domain reads GAGVSQTPSNKVTEKGKYVELRCDPISGHTALYWYRQSLGQGPEFLIYFQGTGAADDSGLPNDRFFAVRPEGSVSTLKIQRTERGDSAVYLCASSLIPVARGTEAFFGQGTRLTVV.

This clonotype was picked up a small number of times. The chain is built from TRBV7-9 and TRBJ1-1, with a weak D call TRBD1 (6 bases). Germline V gene sequence: CDR1 SEHNR, CDR2 FQNEAQ (reference sequence). V was trimmed by 7 bases and J by 2 bases, leaving 17 bases between them. CDR3 length: 15 residues. CDR3 sequence reads: CASIPGGTFNTEAFF. In nucleotides, the CDR3 is TGTGCCAGCATTCCGGGGGGGACATTTAACACTGAAGCTTTCTTT.

Concerning this clonotype: This may come from a read error, since a much larger clone is one base off. The chain employs TRBV18 and TRBJ1-1, with D maybe TRBD1 (6 bases). The CDR3 consists of 16 residues. Germline CDR1 and CDR2: KGHSH and LQKENI. V was clipped by 4 bases and J by 0 bases, with 15 bases between them. DNA of the CDR3: TGTGCCAGCTCACTCCCCGACCAGGGGATGAACACTGAAGCTTTCTTT. It translates to CASSLPDQGMNTEAFF.

The table lists this clonotype with a few counts. Here the CDR3 DNA reads TGTGCCAGCGGCGAGAGAGGCTGGGGACTTTCTGGGGCCAACGTCCTGACTTTC. Translation: CASGERGWGLSGANVLTF. This chain uses TRBV6-1 with TRBJ2-6, with D perhaps TRBD2 (6 bases). This CDR3 spans 18 amino acids. In germline, CDR1 is MNHNS, CDR2 SASEGT. Trimming left V 8 bases short and J 1 base short, with 21 bases between.

This clonotype showed up just a few times. The rearrangement uses TRBV29-1 and TRBJ1-1; 7 bases fit TRBD1. Germline trimming cut 3 bases from V and 2 bases from J; bases unmatched to any gene: 6. The germline V gene encodes CDR1 SQVTM and CDR2 ANQGSEA. The CDR3 length is 14 residues. DNA of the CDR3: TGCAGCGTTGAGGGACAGCTAAAAAACACTGAAGCTTTCTTT. This translates into CSVEGQLKNTEAFF.

This chain joins TRBV14 and TRBJ2-2; TRBD2 matches 9 bases. CDR3 length: 14 residues. Germline trimming cut 8 bases from V and 5 bases from J; bases unmatched to any gene: 6. Germline V CDR1 and CDR2: SGHDN, FVKESK. The CDR3 is CASGRTSETGELFF. CDR3 DNA: TGTGCCAGCGGTCGGACTAGCGAAACCGGGGAGCTGTTTTTT.

This clonotype was detected a few times. This rearrangement joins TRBV2 to TRBJ1-1, with D hard to call. CDR3 length: 11 residues. V was cut by 8 bases and J by 7 bases, with 11 bases left in between. CDR1 and CDR2 from the germline V gene are SNHLY and FYNNEI. CDR3: CASALSGEAFF. CDR3 DNA: TGTGCCAGCGCGCTGTCAGGTGAAGCTTTCTTT.

This clonotype was seen a few times. The rearrangement joins TRBV5-8 to TRBJ2-5, with TRBD2 identical over 7 bases. The CDR3 spans 16 residues. With 0 bases clipped from V and 5 bases from J, the junction kept 10 bases outside the gene matches. CDR1 is SGHTS and CDR2 is YDEGEE in the germline V gene. This chain's CDR3 is CASSLGVGPGGETQYF. CDR3 bases: TGTGCCAGCAGCTTGGGAGTGGGGCCCGGGGGGGAGACCCAGTACTTC.

The CDR3 reads CASRPRQVSNQPQHF. CDR3 DNA: TGTGCCAGCAGACCCCGACAGGTTAGCAATCAGCCCCAGCATTTT. This chain links TRBV6-1 with TRBJ1-5; perhaps TRBD1 as D (6 bases). V lost 6 bases, J lost 0 bases, and 12 bases lay in between. CDR1 is MNHNS, CDR2 SASEGT, per germline. The CDR3 consists of 15 residues.

This clonotype appeared many times. This rearrangement joins TRBV28 to TRBJ2-7, with TRBD1 identical over 7 bases. The ends lost 6 bases at V and 6 bases at J; junction bases unmatched: 5. CDR1 and CDR2 from the germline V gene are MDHEN and SYDVKM. The CDR3 spans 12 residues. Here the CDR3 reads CASRRTGSEQYF. The CDR3 region has the DNA TGTGCCAGCAGGAGGACAGGTTCCGAGCAGTACTTC.

This clonotype appeared many times. The chain links TRBV12-3 or TRBV12-4 to TRBJ1-1; D ambiguous. The CDR3 runs to 12 residues. Trimming took 3 bases from V and 10 from J, leaving 12 bases between them. CDR3 bases: TGTGCCAGCAGTTTGCACTGGTCAGGAGCTTTCTTT. Amino acids: CASSLHWSGAFF.

Only a few counts were recorded for this clonotype. The V and J genes are TRBV12-3 or TRBV12-4 and TRBJ2-7, with 10 bases lining up with TRBD1. With 1 base clipped from V and 4 bases from J, the junction kept 7 bases outside the gene matches. The CDR3 contains 16 residues. DNA of the CDR3: TGTGCCAGCAGTTTAGGGGTTGGACAGGGGGGATACGAGCAGTACTTC. Translation: CASSLGVGQGGYEQYF.

The genes are TRBV9 and TRBJ2-7; tentative D call: TRBD1 (6 bases). The germline V gene encodes CDR1 SGDLS and CDR2 YYNGEE. The CDR3 loop spans 14 amino acids. The V end lost 3 bases, the J end lost 5 bases, and 15 bases lay between the germline ends. The CDR3 region has the DNA TGTGCCAGCAGCGCCGGTCGTACAGGGAACGAGCAGTACTTC. Protein product: CASSAGRTGNEQYF.

This clonotype has a single count. This chain connects TRBV6-1 to TRBJ2-1, with D possibly being TRBD1 (6 bases). CDR1 is MNHNS and CDR2 is SASEGT in the germline V gene. Trimming removed 6 bases from V and 6 bases from J, with 21 bases in between. The CDR3 consists of 16 residues. The CDR3 nucleotides are TGTGCCAGCAGCCCCAATACAGGGTCTAGATCCAATGAGCAGTTCTTC. It specifies CASSPNTGSRSNEQFF.

In its sample, this clonotype was seen many times. The V and J genes are TRBV3-1 and TRBJ1-5, with unresolved D. Germline CDR1 and CDR2: LGHDT and YNNKEL (reference sequence). The CDR3 length is 15 residues. V lost 0 bases and J 3 bases, leaving 9 bases between the germline ends. CDR3 protein: CASSQDIGSNQPQHF. The CDR3 DNA follows: TGTGCCAGCAGCCAAGATATCGGGTCCAATCAGCCCCAGCATTTT.

Ten or more counts support this clonotype. V is TRBV12-5 and J is TRBJ2-1, with D possibly being TRBD1 (6 bases). Germline CDR1 and CDR2: LGHNT and FRNRAP. The V gene lost 3 bases and the J gene lost 8 bases, with 14 bases spanning the gap. The CDR3 loop spans 14 amino acids. This CDR3 reads CASGLSRAGDEQFF. DNA for the CDR3: TGTGCTAGTGGTTTAAGCAGGGCAGGGGATGAGCAGTTCTTC.

This sequence joins TRBV5-1 and TRBJ1-5, with a weak D call TRBD1 (5 bases). The CDR3 consists of 16 residues. V dropped 4 bases and J dropped 3 bases, with 17 bases sitting between them. From germline, CDR1 is SGHRS and CDR2 YFSETQ. The CDR3 nucleotides are TGCGCCAGCAGCCTAACTCTGGGGGGGTCCAATCAGCCCCAGCATTTT. It encodes CASSLTLGGSNQPQHF.

This clonotype turned up a few times. This sequence joins TRBV5-6 and TRBJ1-2; D not resolved. CDR1 and CDR2 (germline): SGHDT, YYEEEE. Trimming pared 2 bases from V and 8 bases from J, leaving 13 bases between. There are 13 residues in the CDR3. The CDR3 reads CASSFGGGVGYTF. The CDR3 nucleotides read TGTGCCAGCAGCTTCGGAGGTGGGGTCGGCTACACCTTC.

V and J are TRBV10-1 and TRBJ2-2; no clear D. Germline loops: CDR1 WNHNN, CDR2 SYGVQD (reference sequence). V was trimmed by 8 bases and J by 7 bases, leaving 17 bases between them. CDR3 length: 14 residues. The CDR3: CASRARPGDGELFF. The CDR3 region has the DNA TGCGCCAGCCGAGCCAGGCCTGGGGACGGGGAGCTGTTTTTT.

This clonotype was detected ten times or more. The genes are TRBV6-1 and TRBJ1-1; a weak D match, TRBD1 (5 bases). The CDR3 runs to 14 residues. V was cut by 5 bases and J by 6 bases, with 16 bases left in between. The V gene's germline CDR1 is MNHNS and CDR2 SASEGT. In DNA form, the CDR3 reads TGTGCCAGCAGTTCGGGGCAGGGAGGCGCTGAAGCTTTCTTT. It translates to CASSSGQGGAEAFF.

This clonotype occurred many times. The chain employs TRBV12-3 or TRBV12-4 and TRBJ1-4; D is possibly TRBD1 (5 bases). This CDR3 is 14 amino acids long. Trimming left V 3 bases short and J 8 bases short, with 13 bases between. This CDR3 is CASSFRGVWEKLFF. In DNA, the CDR3 is TGTGCCAGCAGTTTTCGAGGGGTTTGGGAAAAACTGTTTTTT.

This clonotype was observed many times. The chain recombines TRBV12-3 or TRBV12-4 with TRBJ2-3, with TRBD2 matching over 11 bases. V lost 3 bases to trimming and J lost 6 bases; unmatched junction nucleotides: 5. The CDR3 sequence is 15 residues long. The CDR3 sequence is CASSFGLAGTDTQYF. The CDR3 DNA reads TGTGCCAGCAGTTTTGGACTAGCGGGTACCGATACGCAGTATTTT.

In its sample, this clonotype was seen many times. This chain links TRBV6-1 with TRBJ2-7, with D maybe TRBD1 (7 bases). V lost 7 bases to trimming and J lost 3 bases, with 22 bases between them. Germline CDR1 is MNHNS and CDR2 is SASEGT. The CDR3 loop spans 16 amino acids. CDR3: CASKARGGTENYEQYF. CDR3 nucleotide sequence: TGTGCCAGCAAAGCCCGCGGCGGGACAGAGAACTACGAGCAGTACTTC.